This TCR beta chain is from a study of Graves' ophthalmopathy and Graves' hyperthyroidism. This clonotype came up many times. The V and J ends lost 4 bases and 1 base, in that order; junction bases with no gene match: 2. The germline CDR1 and CDR2 sequences are LNHDA and SQIVND (reference sequence). This CDR3 is built from 14 residues. RNA transcripts were the template, and TCR beta CDR3 regions were amplified from them. RT-PCR in the first round used HTBI primers; a second-round multiplex PCR followed. One entry per CDR3 protein, called by TCRdb with MiXCR from the multiplex PCR reads. Counted here are about 550,000 distinct CDR3 sequences, under 40% occurring once; the ten biggest clones make up about 4.2%.

The chain joins TRBV19 to TRBJ1-1; 8 nucleotides agree with TRBD1. The sequencing input was peripheral blood or thyroid tissue (not recorded which). The receptor was isolated from an adult man with Graves' hyperthyroidism. CDR3 residues: CASSSRGPNTEAFF. CDR3 DNA: TGTGCCAGTAGTAGCAGGGGGCCGAACACTGAAGCTTTCTTT.